The rows below give T cell receptor beta chains drawn from one sample of a study of blood T cells in healthy people across ages. Using its own MiXCR run on the 5' RACE reads, TCRdb lists one record per CDR3 protein. This sample carries approximately 680,000 distinct CDR3 sequences, about 30% of them seen once, and the ten largest clones take 15%. Sequencing was carried out using blood. These receptors all stem from a woman aged 80 or older in good health. CDR3s include the opening cysteine and the closing phenylalanine or tryptophan. The D gene is left open where the match is weak. Rows give clone size only sometimes, using once, few, many, or a class for an expanded clone.

CDR3,DNA,V,D,size,J
CSAPSGSNEQFF,TGCAGTGCCCCTAGCGGGAGCAATGAGCAGTTCTTC,TRBV20-1,TRBD2,-,TRBJ2-1
CASSLTTDGYTF,TGTGCCAGCAGCCTAACCACGGATGGCTACACCTTC,TRBV7-2,-,-,TRBJ1-2
CRASGGLYEQYF,TGCAGGGCTAGCGGGGGACTGTACGAGCAGTACTTC,TRBV20-1,TRBD2,-,TRBJ2-7
CASKVAPNSPLHF,TGTGCCAGCAAGGTAGCCCCTAATTCACCCCTCCACTTT,TRBV7-2,-,many,TRBJ1-6
CASSLVGQGWSPLHF,TGTGCCAGCAGCTTGGTCGGTCAAGGGTGGTCACCCCTCCACTTT,TRBV5-8,-,many,TRBJ1-6
CASSALGREQEQYF,TGTGCCAGCAGCGCCCTTGGCCGGGAGCAAGAGCAGTACTTC,TRBV7-9,-,-,TRBJ2-7
CASSFPGLANEQFF,TGTGCCAGCAGCTTCCCAGGACTAGCCAATGAGCAGTTCTTC,TRBV5-6,TRBD2,many,TRBJ2-1
CASSVQGGADTQYF,TGTGCCAGCAGTGTCCAGGGGGGCGCAGATACGCAGTATTTT,TRBV12-3/TRBV12-4,-,-,TRBJ2-3
CASSEEFWGAGYGYTF,TGTGCCAGCAGTGAAGAGTTTTGGGGCGCGGGCTATGGCTACACCTTC,TRBV6-1,-,many,TRBJ1-2
CASSLTSAEAFF,TGCGCCAGCAGCTTGACGTCCGCTGAAGCTTTCTTT,TRBV5-1,-,many,TRBJ1-1
CASGPVGAVGTGELFF,TGTGCCAGCGGCCCCGTCGGGGCGGTCGGCACCGGGGAGCTGTTTTTT,TRBV7-9,-,few,TRBJ2-2
CASRMIRNTEAFF,TGTGCCAGCAGGATGATAAGGAACACTGAAGCTTTCTTT,TRBV6-1,-,-,TRBJ1-1
CASSLAGDSADTQYF,TGCGCCAGCAGCTTGGCCGGGGACAGCGCAGATACGCAGTATTTT,TRBV5-1,TRBD1,-,TRBJ2-3
CVAGTGKGASYEQYF,TGCGTTGCCGGGACAGGGAAAGGGGCCTCCTACGAGCAGTACTTC,TRBV29-1,TRBD1,many,TRBJ2-7
CASSSGQGGIYGYTF,TGTGCCAGCAGTTCCGGACAGGGGGGTATCTATGGCTACACCTTC,TRBV27,TRBD1,many,TRBJ1-2
CASRERGANYGYTF,TGCGCCAGCAGAGAGAGGGGTGCCAACTATGGCTACACCTTC,TRBV5-1,-,few,TRBJ1-2
CASSSYRGREDGQYF,TGTGCCAGCAGTTCTTACCGGGGACGGGAAGACGGGCAGTACTTC,TRBV12-3/TRBV12-4,-,few,TRBJ2-7
CASSLASGHYEQYF,TGCGCCAGCAGCTTGGCTAGCGGGCACTACGAGCAGTACTTC,TRBV5-1,TRBD2,many,TRBJ2-7
CATSDWDRGSGTDTQYF,TGTGCCACCAGTGACTGGGACAGGGGGAGTGGGACAGATACGCAGTATTTT,TRBV24-1,TRBD1,many,TRBJ2-3
CASSQHDRENTEAFF,TGTGCCAGCAGCCAACACGACAGAGAGAACACTGAAGCTTTCTTT,TRBV3-1,-,-,TRBJ1-1
CSGVGGANGYTF,TGCAGCGGGGTGGGGGGAGCCAATGGCTACACCTTC,TRBV29-1,-,few,TRBJ1-2
CASSLARENQPQHF,TGTGCCAGCAGTTTAGCGAGGGAAAATCAGCCCCAGCATTTT,TRBV12-3/TRBV12-4,-,-,TRBJ1-5
CSAYREDTQYF,TGCAGTGCTTACAGGGAAGATACGCAGTATTTT,TRBV20-1,-,many,TRBJ2-3
CASGRGRSNQPQHF,TGTGCCAGCGGGAGGGGGCGCAGTAATCAGCCCCAGCATTTT,TRBV2,TRBD1,many,TRBJ1-5
CAWSVGSGSNGYTF,TGTGCCTGGAGTGTTGGTTCAGGGAGCAATGGCTACACCTTC,TRBV30,-,many,TRBJ1-2
CASSQNTGTMENYGYTF,TGTGCCAGCAGCCAAAACACCGGGACGATGGAGAACTATGGCTACACCTTC,TRBV14,-,many,TRBJ1-2
CASSLGSGILGSNQPQHF,TGTGCCAGCAGCTTGGGCTCGGGGATACTCGGAAGCAATCAGCCCCAGCATTTT,TRBV5-5,-,many,TRBJ1-5
CASSPKGGGSYNEQFF,TGCGCCAGCAGCCCTAAAGGGGGAGGATCCTACAATGAGCAGTTCTTC,TRBV5-1,-,many,TRBJ2-1
CASSPSDRDNYGYTF,TGTGCCAGCAGCCCTTCGGACAGGGATAACTATGGCTACACCTTC,TRBV3-1,TRBD1,many,TRBJ1-2
CASSEIRGGIGTGELFF,TGTGCCAGCAGTGAAATTAGGGGAGGGATAGGCACCGGGGAGCTGTTTTTT,TRBV6-1,TRBD2,many,TRBJ2-2
CASSSPGGWGNIQYF,TGTGCCAGCAGCTCTCCAGGGGGCTGGGGAAACATTCAGTACTTC,TRBV6-2/TRBV6-3,TRBD1,once,TRBJ2-4
CASGGGPYGYTF,TGCGCCAGCGGTGGGGGGCCCTACGGCTACACCTTC,TRBV5-1,-,many,TRBJ1-2
CASSESWGQGPEAFF,TGCGCCAGCAGTGAGTCCTGGGGACAGGGCCCTGAAGCTTTCTTT,TRBV10-2,TRBD1,-,TRBJ1-1
CASSQLRRDTQYF,TGCGCCAGCAGCCAACTCCGACGAGATACGCAGTATTTT,TRBV4-3,-,many,TRBJ2-3
CASARGQGVYNEQFF,TGTGCCAGCGCTAGAGGACAGGGGGTTTACAATGAGCAGTTCTTC,TRBV19,TRBD1,many,TRBJ2-1
CASSLDGRRDQPQHF,TGTGCCAGCAGCTTGGATGGTAGACGGGATCAGCCCCAGCATTTT,TRBV5-4,-,few,TRBJ1-5
CASSRRGRGALEQYF,TGTGCCAGCAGCCGGAGAGGGCGGGGGGCCCTCGAGCAGTACTTC,TRBV28,TRBD2,many,TRBJ2-7
CASSDLGGGYNEQFF,TGTGCCAGCAGCGACCTCGGGGGGGGTTACAATGAGCAGTTCTTC,TRBV7-3,TRBD2,many,TRBJ2-1
CASSLDRGNYEQYF,TGCGCCAGCAGCTTGGACAGGGGGAACTACGAGCAGTACTTC,TRBV5-1,TRBD1,many,TRBJ2-7
CASSFRTGGDTEAFF,TGTGCCAGCAGTTTCAGGACAGGGGGGGACACTGAAGCTTTCTTT,TRBV27,TRBD1,-,TRBJ1-1
CASSLEQSSGGYTF,TGTGCCAGCAGCTTAGAGCAGAGCTCAGGTGGCTACACCTTC,TRBV11-2,-,-,TRBJ1-2